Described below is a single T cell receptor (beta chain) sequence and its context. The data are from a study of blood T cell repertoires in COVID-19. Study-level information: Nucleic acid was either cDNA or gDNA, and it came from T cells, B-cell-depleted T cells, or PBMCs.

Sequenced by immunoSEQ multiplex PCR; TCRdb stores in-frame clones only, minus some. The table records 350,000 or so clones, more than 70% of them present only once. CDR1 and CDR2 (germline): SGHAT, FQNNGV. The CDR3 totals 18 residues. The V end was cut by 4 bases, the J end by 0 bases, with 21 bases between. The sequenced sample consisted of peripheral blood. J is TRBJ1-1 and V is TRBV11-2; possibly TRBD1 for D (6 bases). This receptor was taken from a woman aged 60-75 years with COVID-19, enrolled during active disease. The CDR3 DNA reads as TGTGCCAGCAGCTCGAACCTACAGGGACGGGCGGTGAACACTGAAGCTTTCTTT. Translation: CASSSNLQGRAVNTEAFF.